The entry that follows covers one TCR beta chain sequence. The antigen remains unidentified. This specimen belongs to a study of CXCR3-negative and CXCR3-positive naive CD8 T cells. Naive CD8+ T cells displayed a CD45RO-CCR7+CD27+CD95- phenotype. Study-level points and caveats: Against CXCR3-negative naive cells, CXCR3-positive naive cells showed more hydrophobic TRB CDR3s.

The CDR3 runs 15 residues. The germline V gene encodes CDR1 SEHNR and CDR2 FQNEAQ (reference sequence). Through 5' RACE with UMI labels, the TRB cDNA libraries were prepared. TCRdb re-called the 5' RACE reads and gives one entry per CDR3 protein, without DNA. Its table records approximately 6,900 distinct CDR3 sequences. The receptor comes from a human donor in good health. Some clones in this sample may be carry-over from other donors' samples. Sequencing used naive CXCR3+ CD8+ T cells from blood. Subset here: CD45RO-CCR7+CD27+CD95- naive CD8+ T cells expressing CXCR3 (TNR3+). The rearrangement links TRBV7-9 to TRBJ2-1. The CDR3 sequence: CASSLVISSYNEQFF. Looking up the rest from reference TRBV7-9 and TRBJ2-1 gives the full variable domain: DTGVSQNPRHKITKRGQNVTFRCDPISEHNRLYWYRQTLGQGPEFLTYFQNEAQLEKSRLLSDRFSAERPKGSFSTLEIQRTEQGDSAMYLCASSLVISSYNEQFFGPGTRLTVL.